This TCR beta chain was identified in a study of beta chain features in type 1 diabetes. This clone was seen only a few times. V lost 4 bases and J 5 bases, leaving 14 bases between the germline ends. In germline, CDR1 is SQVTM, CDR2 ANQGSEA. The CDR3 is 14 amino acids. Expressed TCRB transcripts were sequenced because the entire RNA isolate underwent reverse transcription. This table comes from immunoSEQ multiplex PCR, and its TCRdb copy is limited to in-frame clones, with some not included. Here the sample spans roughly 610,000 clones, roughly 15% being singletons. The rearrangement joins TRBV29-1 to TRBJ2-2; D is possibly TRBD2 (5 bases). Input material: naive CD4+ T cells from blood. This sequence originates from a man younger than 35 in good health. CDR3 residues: CSVGGRVETGELFF. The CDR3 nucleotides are TGCAGCGTTGGTGGGCGGGTGGAGACCGGGGAGCTGTTTTTT.